Listed below are T cell receptor beta chains from one sample, sequenced in a study of T cell responses to AZD1222 COVID-19 vaccine. Generated by immunoSEQ multiplex PCR, the TCRdb table keeps only in-frame clones and is missing some. The sample lists about 150,000 clones, under 95% seen once, with roughly 9% in the top ten. The sequenced sample was peripheral blood, obtained on day 0 of AZD1222 vaccination. The receptor source for this set is an adult in good health. CDR3s include the opening cysteine and the closing phenylalanine or tryptophan. D genes are given only for firm matches. Clone size is given for some rows only: seen once, a few or many times, or a class if the clone is expanded.

j_gene,abundance,d_gene,v_gene,CDR3aa,CDR3nt
TRBJ1-5,-,-,TRBV13,CASSRSGGGQPQHF,TGTGCCAGCAGCCGGTCCGGGGGGGGACAGCCCCAGCATTTT
TRBJ2-5,-,TRBD2,TRBV19,CASSILGGKETQYF,TGTGCCAGTAGTATTCTGGGGGGGAAAGAGACCCAGTACTTC
TRBJ1-1,-,-,TRBV18,CASSPGTGTLNTEAFF,TGTGCCAGCTCACCGGGAACCGGGACACTGAACACTGAAGCTTTCTTT
TRBJ2-1,-,-,TRBV6-2/TRBV6-3,CASSYYSDLEQFF,TGTGCCAGCAGTTACTACTCCGACCTCGAGCAGTTCTTC
TRBJ1-1,few,-,TRBV2,CASSLGEAFF,TGTGCCAGCAGTCTTGGTGAAGCTTTCTTT
TRBJ2-7,-,-,TRBV12-3/TRBV12-4,CASSSGGAQYF,TGTGCCAGCAGTTCTGGGGGAGCTCAGTACTTC
TRBJ1-1,-,TRBD1,TRBV30,CAWIRTGVTEAFF,TGTGCCTGGATCAGAACAGGGGTGACTGAAGCTTTCTTT
TRBJ1-1,-,-,TRBV7-9,CASSLIGSDEAFF,TGTGCCAGCAGCTTAATCGGGTCAGATGAAGCTTTCTTT
TRBJ1-1,-,TRBD1,TRBV19,CASSDTQGRGTEAFF,TGTGCCAGTAGTGATACACAGGGGAGGGGCACTGAAGCTTTCTTT
TRBJ2-7,-,-,TRBV12-3/TRBV12-4,CASSLKVWF,TGTGCCAGCAGTTTAAAAGTGTGGTTC
TRBJ1-4,-,-,TRBV29-1,CSVETLDSNEKLFF,TGCAGCGTTGAGACACTAGACAGTAATGAAAAACTGTTTTTT
TRBJ1-3,-,-,TRBV5-6,CASSLLTSGNTIYF,TGTGCCAGCAGCTTACTAACATCTGGAAACACCATATATTTT
TRBJ1-2,once,-,TRBV28,CASSLMGPYYGYTF,TGTGCCAGCAGTTTAATGGGTCCATACTATGGCTACACCTTC
TRBJ2-1,-,-,TRBV5-6,CASSLGGTINEQFF,TGTGCCAGCAGCTTGGGGGGGACAATTAATGAGCAGTTCTTC
TRBJ2-7,once,-,TRBV13,CASSLGPDGLEQYF,TGTGCCAGCAGCTTAGGACCCGATGGCCTCGAGCAGTACTTC
TRBJ1-4,-,-,TRBV11-2,CASHPMAAGVGEKLFF,TGTGCCAGCCATCCGATGGCGGCGGGGGTGGGGGAAAAACTGTTTTTT
TRBJ1-4,-,TRBD1,TRBV3-1/TRBV3-2,CASSHLTGGNEKLFF,TGTGCCAGCAGCCACCTGACAGGGGGCAACGAAAAACTGTTTTTT
TRBJ2-1,-,TRBD1,TRBV14,CASSQAYRGEQFF,TGTGCCAGCAGCCAAGCATACAGGGGTGAGCAGTTCTTC
TRBJ2-3,-,TRBD2,TRBV6-6,CASSPRGRGDRTDTQYF,TGTGCCAGCAGTCCCCGTGGGCGGGGGGACCGCACAGATACGCAGTATTTT
TRBJ1-2,-,TRBD1,TRBV5-1,CASSPTTGMVDGYTF,TGCGCCAGCAGCCCTACGACAGGGATGGTAGATGGCTACACCTTC
TRBJ1-1,-,-,TRBV12-3/TRBV12-4,CASSFGPLTAFF,TGTGCCAGCAGTTTTGGACCCCTCACAGCTTTCTTT
TRBJ1-2,-,-,TRBV5-6,CASSWTRYYGYTF,TGTGCCAGCAGCTGGACTCGTTACTATGGCTACACCTTC
TRBJ2-3,-,TRBD2,TRBV5-1,CASSLLAGGTDTQYF,TGCGCCAGCAGCTTGCTAGCGGGGGGCACAGATACGCAGTATTTT
TRBJ2-6,-,-,TRBV5-4,CASSFGPSGANVLTF,TGTGCCAGCAGTTTCGGCCCATCTGGGGCCAACGTCCTGACTTTC
TRBJ2-1,-,TRBD1,TRBV12-5,CASGPTGFSYNEQFF,TGTGCTAGTGGCCCGACAGGGTTCTCCTACAATGAGCAGTTCTTC
TRBJ1-2,-,-,TRBV5-4,CASSLNREYGYTF,TGTGCCAGCAGCTTGAACAGGGAGTATGGCTACACCTTC
TRBJ1-6,once,-,TRBV6-5,CASRQGLDSPLHF,TGTGCCAGCAGACAGGGTTTAGATTCACCCCTCCACTTT
TRBJ1-4,-,-,TRBV5-1,CASSSRPKDSQGEKLFF,TGCGCCAGCAGCTCCCGGCCCAAGGACAGCCAAGGAGAAAAACTGTTTTTT
TRBJ1-2,once,-,TRBV7-2,CASSNGFSGYTF,TGTGCCAGCAGTAATGGTTTTTCTGGCTACACCTTC
TRBJ2-5,-,-,TRBV7-6,CASSLAPGPQDSGTQYF,TGTGCCAGCAGCTTAGCTCCGGGACCCCAAGATAGCGGGACCCAGTACTTC
TRBJ2-5,-,-,TRBV5-1,CASSLGHIKETQYF,TGCGCCAGCAGCTTGGGCCATATAAAAGAGACCCAGTACTTC
TRBJ2-7,-,-,TRBV30,CAWSMGYEQYF,TGTGCCTGGAGTATGGGTTACGAGCAGTACTTC
TRBJ1-5,few,-,TRBV28,CASSRRRSNQPQHF,TGTGCCAGCAGTCGGCGAAGGAGCAATCAGCCCCAGCATTTT
TRBJ1-1,-,-,TRBV7-2,CASSSGAEAFF,TGTGCCAGCAGTTCCGGGGCTGAAGCTTTCTTT
TRBJ1-2,-,-,TRBV19,CASSIGFSPGYTF,TGTGCCAGTAGTATAGGATTTTCACCAGGCTACACCTTC
TRBJ2-5,once,-,TRBV6-6,CASSYPGEETQYF,TGTGCCAGCAGTTACCCCGGGGAAGAGACCCAGTACTTC
TRBJ1-1,-,-,TRBV2,CANMSTGGGTEAFF,TGTGCCAACATGAGCACGGGAGGGGGCACTGAAGCTTTCTTT
TRBJ2-2,-,-,TRBV7-6,CASSLGGPGQPTGELFF,TGTGCCAGCAGCTTAGGGGGCCCCGGACAGCCCACCGGGGAGCTGTTTTTT
TRBJ1-2,-,-,TRBV12-3/TRBV12-4,CASTRNYGYTF,TGTGCCAGCACCCGGAACTATGGCTACACCTTC
TRBJ2-2,-,TRBD1,TRBV6-4,CASSDSDRGELFF,TGTGCCAGCAGTGACTCGGACAGGGGGGAGCTGTTTTTT
TRBJ1-2,-,-,TRBV5-6,CASSLPPGTYGYTF,TGTGCCAGCAGCCTCCCCCCCGGGACATATGGCTACACCTTC
TRBJ1-2,-,TRBD1,TRBV9,CASKGTGRYGYTF,TGTGCCAGCAAAGGGACAGGCCGCTATGGCTACACCTTC
TRBJ2-7,-,TRBD2,TRBV3-1/TRBV3-2,CASSFRQTLYSGATYEQYF,TGTGCCAGCAGCTTCCGCCAAACCCTCTATAGCGGGGCAACCTACGAGCAGTACTTC
TRBJ2-6,-,-,TRBV3-1/TRBV3-2,CASSQLTTGSGANVLTF,TGTGCCAGCAGCCAACTAACCACAGGGTCTGGGGCCAACGTCCTGACTTTC
TRBJ1-6,-,-,TRBV7-2,CASSANNSPLHF,TGTGCCAGCAGCGCTAATAATTCACCCCTCCACTTT
TRBJ1-5,-,-,TRBV2,CASSEIGAGNQPQHF,TGTGCCAGCAGTGAGATCGGCGCGGGCAATCAGCCCCAGCATTTT
TRBJ2-2,-,TRBD1,TRBV10-3,CAIRQGADYTGELFF,TGTGCCATCAGGCAGGGGGCGGATTATACCGGGGAGCTGTTTTTT
TRBJ1-4,-,TRBD1,TRBV15,CATSLRTGTGNEKLFF,TGTGCCACCAGCTTGCGAACCGGGACAGGGAATGAAAAACTGTTTTTT
TRBJ2-1,once,-,TRBV27,CASRLGVNSYNEQFF,TGTGCCAGCAGACTCGGGGTGAACTCCTACAATGAGCAGTTCTTC
TRBJ1-6,-,-,TRBV5-8,CASSLWDTGRILSLHF,TGTGCCAGCAGCTTGTGGGACACGGGCAGGATATTGTCCCTCCACTTT
TRBJ2-3,-,TRBD2,TRBV5-6,CASHLLAGAGDTQYF,TGTGCCAGTCATCTTCTAGCGGGGGCTGGAGATACGCAGTATTTT
TRBJ1-5,-,TRBD1,TRBV7-6,CASSGGTGSNQPQHF,TGTGCCAGCAGCGGAGGGACAGGGAGCAATCAGCCCCAGCATTTT
TRBJ2-1,-,-,TRBV19,CASSIGPKGAAYNEQFF,TGTGCCAGTAGTATAGGTCCTAAGGGCGCTGCCTACAATGAGCAGTTCTTC
TRBJ1-1,-,-,TRBV5-4,CASSLDSVNTEAFF,TGTGCCAGCAGCTTAGACAGCGTTAACACTGAAGCTTTCTTT
TRBJ2-1,-,-,TRBV10-3,CAISYREGHTYNEQFF,TGTGCCATCAGCTACCGAGAGGGCCACACTTACAATGAGCAGTTCTTC